The next 24 T cell receptor beta chains were all read from a single sample in a study of blood T cell repertoires in COVID-19. Sequenced by immunoSEQ multiplex PCR; TCRdb stores in-frame clones only, minus some. The top ten hold around 26% of the sample, which has under 150,000 clones, approximately 88% seen once. The sample comprised peripheral blood. The receptor source for this set is a human donor in a cohort sampled during active COVID-19.

CDR3 sequence (DNA): TGTGCCAGCAGTGAATCTCCGGGTAGCACAGATACGCAGTATTTT. This sequence encodes CASSESPGSTDTQYF. The rearrangement joins TRBV2 to TRBJ2-3; D uncertain. The V gene's germline CDR1 is SNHLY and CDR2 FYNNEI. Trimming removed 2 bases from V and 0 bases from J, with 9 bases in between. This CDR3 is built from 15 residues.

This chain uses TRBV11-1 with TRBJ1-6; 7 positions agree with TRBD1. The V gene end was trimmed by 3 bases and the J gene end by 6 bases; junction bases not matched to a gene: 5. Germline V lookup: CDR1 SGHAT, CDR2 FQDESV (reference sequence). The CDR3 runs 15 residues. The CDR3, as DNA: TGTGCCAGCAGCTTGATGGCAGGGGGTAATTCACCCCTCCACTTT. It codes for CASSLMAGGNSPLHF.

CDR3 nucleotides: TGTGCCAGCAGCTTGTCTGGCGGGGGGGCCTACGAGCAGTACTTC. This encodes CASSLSGGGAYEQYF. The chain recombines TRBV7-2 with TRBJ2-7, with TRBD2 matching 9 bases. CDR1 and CDR2 (germline): SGHTA, FQGNSA. The CDR3 has 15 residues. J gave up 2 bases and V 3 bases, and 5 bases lay outside the gene matches.

The rearrangement joins TRBV5-6 to TRBJ2-5; weak D call: TRBD2 (7 bases). With 2 bases removed from V and 5 bases from J, the gap between germline ends came to 13 bases. Germline CDR1 is SGHDT and CDR2 is YYEEEE. The CDR3 extends over 14 amino acids. As DNA, the CDR3 is TGTGCCAGCAGCTTCCGGGGGGCCGGCGAGACCCAGTACTTC. It encodes CASSFRGAGETQYF.

This clone was seen only once. The genes are TRBV20-1 and TRBJ2-1; D is ambiguous. The CDR3 has 11 residues. Trimming took off 1 base at V and 6 bases at J, with 4 bases between the two ends. Germline CDR1 and CDR2: DFQATT and SNEGSKA (reference sequence). The CDR3 is CSARAFNEQFF. CDR3 nucleotides: TGCAGTGCTAGAGCCTTCAATGAGCAGTTCTTC.

The chain employs TRBV19 and TRBJ1-3; 7 nucleotides agree with TRBD1. Germline V gives CDR1 LNHDA, CDR2 SQIVND (reference sequence). The junction had 12 bases not matched to a gene; V was cut back by 10 bases and J by 6 bases. There are 14 residues in the CDR3. CDR3 loop: CATGETGTANTIYF. In nucleotides, the CDR3 is TGTGCCACTGGAGAGACCGGGACAGCAAACACCATATATTTT.

J is TRBJ1-6 and V is TRBV3-1 (or the pseudogene TRBV3-2); D is possibly TRBD1 (5 bases). This CDR3 is 14 amino acids long. Per the germline V gene, CDR1 is LGHDT and CDR2 is YNNKEL (reference sequence). Trimming shortened V by 6 bases and J by 10 bases, and 16 bases separated the two germline ends. The DNA for the CDR3 is TGTGCCAGCAGTCCGGTTTGGGGGGAATCACCCCTCCACTTT. This translates into CASSPVWGESPLHF.

This clone came up a few times. The rearrangement uses TRBV3-1 (or the pseudogene TRBV3-2) and TRBJ1-1; D perhaps matches TRBD1 (6 bases). Trimming cost V 1 base and J 0 bases, with 12 bases left between them. The CDR3 length is 16 residues. CDR1 and CDR2 (germline): LGHDT, YNNKEL (reference sequence). The chain's CDR3 is CASSQAGGQMNTEAFF. CDR3 DNA sequence: TGTGCCAGCAGCCAAGCGGGGGGACAAATGAACACTGAAGCTTTCTTT.

This clone turned up a few times. This chain links TRBV3-1 (or the pseudogene TRBV3-2) with TRBJ1-1; D unresolved. V dropped 7 bases and J dropped 4 bases, with 10 bases sitting between them. There are 12 residues in the CDR3. Germline CDR1 LGHDT, CDR2 YNNKEL (reference sequence). The CDR3 DNA reads as TGTGCCAGCACCTCGCTAGGCACTGAAGCTTTCTTT. This codes for CASTSLGTEAFF.

This clone was counted between two and nine times. This chain links TRBV4-1 with TRBJ1-2; weak D call: TRBD1 (5 bases). Germline V gene sequence: CDR1 MGHRA, CDR2 YSYEKL. The CDR3 runs to 13 residues. V dropped 0 bases and J dropped 7 bases, with 9 bases sitting between them. The CDR3 sequence is CASSQDRVRGYTF. The CDR3 region has the DNA TGCGCCAGCAGCCAAGACAGGGTTCGTGGCTACACCTTC.

The chain couples TRBV7-9 to TRBJ2-1, with TRBD2 matching 11 bases. The V gene's germline CDR1 is SEHNR and CDR2 FQNEAQ (reference sequence). Losses at the gene ends were 5 bases for V and 3 bases for J; bases not matched to a gene: 9. The CDR3 contains 17 residues. The CDR3 reads CASSGLRSGGVYNEQFF. For the CDR3, the DNA is TGTGCCAGCAGCGGACTCCGTAGCGGGGGGGTCTACAATGAGCAGTTCTTC.

This clone was observed once. The chain is built from TRBV30 and TRBJ2-7; 7 nucleotides line up with TRBD1. Trimming at V came to 4 bases and at J to 5 bases, leaving 5 bases not matched to a gene. Germline-derived CDR1 and CDR2 are GTSNPN and SVGIG (reference sequence). The CDR3 loop spans 12 amino acids. CDR3 nucleotides: TGTGCCTGGACCAGGGGGATCAACGAGCAGTACTTC. Its translation: CAWTRGINEQYF. Complete variable domain (other parts from reference TRBV30 and TRBJ2-7): SQTIHQWPATLVQPVGSPLSLECTVEGTSNPNLYWYRQAAGRGLQLLFYSVGIGQISSEVPQNLSASRPQDRQFILSSKKLLLSDSGFYLCAWTRGINEQYFGPGTRLTVT.

This clone was counted ten times or more. This chain's CDR3 is CAISESVTSYGYTF. CDR3 DNA: TGTGCCATCAGTGAGTCAGTGACATCCTATGGCTACACCTTC. The V and J genes are TRBV10-3 and TRBJ1-2; no definite D call. The germline V and J ends were trimmed by 0 bases and 4 bases, with 9 bases remaining between them. Germline-derived CDR1 and CDR2 are ENHRY and SYGVKD. The CDR3 length is 14 residues.

This clone has only a few counts. The gene calls are TRBV7-9 and TRBJ1-1; D remains ambiguous. V lost 2 bases and J 1 base, leaving 5 bases between the germline ends. CDR1 is SEHNR, CDR2 FQNEAQ, per germline (reference sequence). The CDR3 runs 13 residues. This chain's CDR3 is CASSLPGNTEAFF. The CDR3 DNA is TGTGCCAGCAGCTTACCGGGGAACACTGAAGCTTTCTTT. Complete variable domain (other parts from reference TRBV7-9 and TRBJ1-1): DTGVSQNPRHKITKRGQNVTFRCDPISEHNRLYWYRQTLGQGPEFLTYFQNEAQLEKSRLLSDRFSAERPKGSFSTLEIQRTEQGDSAMYLCASSLPGNTEAFFGQGTRLTVV.

The J gene is TRBJ2-2, the V gene TRBV18; weak D call: TRBD2 (5 bases). Germline CDR1 reads KGHSH; CDR2 reads LQKENI. Trimming removed 2 bases at V and 5 bases at J, with 9 bases between. CDR3 length: 14 residues. Here the CDR3 DNA reads TGTGCCAGCTCACCAGAGGGAAAAACCGGGGAGCTGTTTTTT. Its protein is CASSPEGKTGELFF.

The chain has TRBV2 and TRBJ1-2, with a possible D match to TRBD1 (5 bases). The CDR3 covers 12 residues. CDR1 is SNHLY, CDR2 FYNNEI, per germline. V dropped 5 bases and J dropped 8 bases, with 12 bases sitting between them. The CDR3 nucleotides read TGTGCCAGCAGTTCTACAGGCGGAGGCTACACCTTC. It is translated as CASSSTGGGYTF. Together with reference TRBV2 and TRBJ1-2, the CDR3 gives the full variable domain: EPEVTQTPSHQVTQMGQEVILRCVPISNHLYFYWYRQILGQKVEFLVSFYNNEISEKSEIFDDQFSVERPDGSNFTLKIRSTKLEDSAMYFCASSSTGGGYTFGSGTRLTVV.

About this clone: One junction end disagrees with the germline gene, perhaps due to a read error. The J gene is TRBJ2-6, the V gene TRBV7-7; D possibly corresponds to TRBD1 (5 bases). In germline, CDR1 is SSHAT, CDR2 FNYEAQ (reference sequence). This CDR3 is 17 amino acids long. This CDR3 reads CASSSKPTGSGANVLTF. In DNA form, the CDR3 reads TGTGCTAGCAGCTCTAAACCCACAGGATCTGGGGCCAACGTCCTGACTTTC.

The gene calls are TRBV6-1 and TRBJ1-1, with D unclear. Germline loops: CDR1 MNHNS, CDR2 SASEGT. Trimming pared 0 bases from V and 7 bases from J, leaving 12 bases between. CDR3 length: 14 amino acids. This chain's CDR3 is CASSEAGGPLEAFF. CDR3 nucleotides: TGTGCCAGCAGTGAAGCGGGTGGGCCGCTTGAAGCTTTCTTT.

The V gene is TRBV7-2, the J gene TRBJ2-5; 11 bases are a match to TRBD2. This CDR3 spans 15 amino acids. CDR1 and CDR2 from the germline V gene are SGHTA and FQGNSA. Trimming cost V 5 bases and J 5 bases; bases outside gene matches: 7. This CDR3 reads CASSLSGGAGETQYF. In DNA form, the CDR3 reads TGTGCCAGCAGCCTTAGCGGGGGGGCCGGGGAGACCCAGTACTTC.

CDR3 bases: TGTGCCAGCAGGGGGACAGGGAACACTGAAGCTTTCTTT. Protein sequence: CASRGTGNTEAFF. This chain uses TRBV7-9 with TRBJ1-1, with 8 bases that match TRBD1. The CDR3 is made up of 13 amino acids. The germline CDR1 and CDR2 sequences are SEHNR and FQNEAQ (reference sequence). J was trimmed by 1 base and V by 6 bases; bases with no gene match: 1.

Here the CDR3 reads CAWSGRGGYEQYF. The DNA of the CDR3 is TGTGCCTGGAGTGGCCGGGGGGGCTACGAGCAGTACTTC. The chain carries TRBV30 and TRBJ2-7; 8 bases line up with TRBD2. Germline CDR1 is GTSNPN and CDR2 is SVGIG (reference sequence). Germline trimming cut 1 base from V and 3 bases from J; bases unmatched to any gene: 2. This CDR3 has 13 residues.

The chain couples TRBV11-2 to TRBJ2-1; 9 nucleotides agree with TRBD2. The trim removed 5 bases at V and 6 bases at J, leaving 8 bases unmatched. Germline-derived CDR1 and CDR2 are SGHAT and FQNNGV. The length of the CDR3 is 15 residues. CDR3 sequence reads: CASSPAGGPGNEQFF. The CDR3 nucleotides read TGTGCCAGCAGCCCCGCGGGGGGGCCTGGCAATGAGCAGTTCTTC.

The V and J genes are TRBV19 and TRBJ2-5, with TRBD2 matching 11 bases. From germline, CDR1 is LNHDA and CDR2 SQIVND (reference sequence). The CDR3 consists of 17 residues. The junction had 7 bases not matched to a gene; V was cut back by 3 bases and J by 1 base. CDR3 amino acids: CASSIPSGGFTQETQYF. The CDR3 region has the DNA TGTGCCAGTAGTATCCCTAGCGGGGGGTTTACCCAAGAGACCCAGTACTTC.

The gene calls are TRBV6-1 and TRBJ1-2; 7 nucleotides agree with TRBD1. The ends lost 0 bases at V and 2 bases at J; junction bases unmatched: 3. Germline V gene lookup returns CDR1 MNHNS and CDR2 SASEGT. This CDR3 has 15 amino acids. The CDR3 nucleotides read TGTGCCAGCAGTGAAGCGGGACAGCTGAACTATGGCTACACCTTC. Protein: CASSEAGQLNYGYTF.